This TCR beta chain was sequenced in a study of neoadjuvant nivolumab and ipilimumab in lung cancer. Study findings and constraints: From pretherapy to surgery, tumor richness and clonality rose with dual therapy. Resected tumors had greater TCR richness and clonality than uninvolved lung. Only a single major-pathologic-response sample was available for clonality analysis. Resected-tumor TCR richness correlated positively with pretherapy blood richness.

CDR3 length equals 16 residues. V lost 4 bases, J lost 7 bases, and 23 bases lay in between. Germline V gene lookup returns CDR1 SGHDN and CDR2 FVKESK. Profiled with immunoSEQ multiplex PCR; TCRdb holds only in-frame clones, not every one. The sample carries under 15,000 clones, around 95% recorded once. Regarding this clone: The antigen is undetermined.

The sample consisted of peripheral blood, taken after neoadjuvant nivolumab, alone or with ipilimumab, at or shortly before surgery. The chain carries TRBV14 and TRBJ2-7, with D hard to call. The clonotype was recovered from an adult with non-small cell lung cancer. The CDR3 loop reads CASSLNWMPLPNEQYF. The DNA for the CDR3 is TGTGCCAGCAGCCTTAACTGGATGCCTCTACCCAATGAGCAGTACTTC.